This T cell receptor beta chain was profiled in a study of shared clonotypes between healthy human individuals. Study overall: The study used three CD4 naive, three CD4 memory, two CD8 naive and one CD8 memory plate per donor.

Germline CDR1 SGDLS, CDR2 YYNGEE. The V and J ends lost 3 bases and 1 base, in that order; junction bases with no gene match: 5. The CDR3 runs 15 residues. At a deep level, the assay was run. Genomic DNA (from each subset) was split evenly across several immunoSEQ plates. Per the study methods: ImmunoSEQ yielded junction-only sequences lacking quality scores, so filtering differed. Sequencing used immunoSEQ multiplex PCR; TCRdb keeps in-frame clones, though not all of them. That table gives V, J and clone size, and the DNA gave D and trimming. The data hold 2.3 million or so clones, with approximately 93% observed a single time.

The chain recombines TRBV9 with TRBJ1-1, with 8 bases that match TRBD1. The sequenced material came from naive CD4+ T cells from PBMCs. Subset denoted: CD45RA+ positively selected. The sequence was collected from a man aged 18 to 30 in good health. Some clones in this sample may be carry-over from other donors' samples. CDR3 bases: TGTGCCAGCAGCGCTCCGGGACAGGAGAACACTGAAGCTTTCTTT. Amino acid sequence: CASSAPGQENTEAFF.